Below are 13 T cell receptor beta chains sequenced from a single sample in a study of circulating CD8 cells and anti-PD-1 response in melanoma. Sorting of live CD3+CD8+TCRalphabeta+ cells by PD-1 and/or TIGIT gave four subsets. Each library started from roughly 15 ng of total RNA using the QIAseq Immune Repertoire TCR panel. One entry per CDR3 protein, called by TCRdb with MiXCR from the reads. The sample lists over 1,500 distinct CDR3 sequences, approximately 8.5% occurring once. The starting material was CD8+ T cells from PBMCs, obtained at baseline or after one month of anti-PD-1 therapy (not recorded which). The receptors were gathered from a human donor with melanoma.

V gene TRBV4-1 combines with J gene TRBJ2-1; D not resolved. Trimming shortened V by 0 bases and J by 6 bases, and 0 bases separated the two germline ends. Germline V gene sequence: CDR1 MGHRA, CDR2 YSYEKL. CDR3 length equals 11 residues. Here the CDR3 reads CASSQDNEQFF. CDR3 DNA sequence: TGCGCCAGCAGCCAAGACAATGAGCAGTTCTTC.

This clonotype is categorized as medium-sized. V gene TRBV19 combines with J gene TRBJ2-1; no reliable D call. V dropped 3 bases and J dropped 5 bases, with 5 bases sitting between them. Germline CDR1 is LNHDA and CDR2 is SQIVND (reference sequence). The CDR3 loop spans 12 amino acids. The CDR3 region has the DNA TGTGCCAGTAGTATTGGTAACAATGAGCAGTTCTTC. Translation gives CASSIGNNEQFF. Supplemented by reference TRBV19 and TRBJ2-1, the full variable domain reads DGGITQSPKYLFRKEGQNVTLSCEQNLNHDAMYWYRQDPGQGLRLIYYSQIVNDFQKGDIAEGYSVSREKKESFPLTVTSAQKNPTAFYLCASSIGNNEQFFGPGTRLTVL.

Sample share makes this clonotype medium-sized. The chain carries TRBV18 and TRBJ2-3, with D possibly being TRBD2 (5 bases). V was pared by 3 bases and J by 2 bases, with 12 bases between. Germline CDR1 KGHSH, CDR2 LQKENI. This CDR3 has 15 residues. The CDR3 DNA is TGTGCCAGCTCACCGATATCGGGATCCACAGATACGCAGTATTTT. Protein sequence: CASSPISGSTDTQYF.

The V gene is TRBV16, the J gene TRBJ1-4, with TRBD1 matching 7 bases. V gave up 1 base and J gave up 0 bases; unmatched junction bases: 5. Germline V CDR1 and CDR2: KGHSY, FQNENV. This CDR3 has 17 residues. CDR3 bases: TGTGCCAGCAGCCAATTGGGGACAGCTGCAACTAATGAAAAACTGTTTTTT. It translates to CASSQLGTAATNEKLFF. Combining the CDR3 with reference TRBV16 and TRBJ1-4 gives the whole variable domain GEEVAQTPKHLVRGEGQKAKLYCAPIKGHSYVFWYQQVLKNEFKFLISFQNENVFDETGMPKERFSAKCLPNSPCSLEIQATKLEDSAVYFCASSQLGTAATNEKLFFGSGTQLSVL.

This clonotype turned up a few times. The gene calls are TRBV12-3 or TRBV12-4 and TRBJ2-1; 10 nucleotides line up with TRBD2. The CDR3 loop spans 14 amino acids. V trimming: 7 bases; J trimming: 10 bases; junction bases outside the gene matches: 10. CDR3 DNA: TGTGCCAGCAAGTTAGCGGGGGGACAATCGGAGCAGTTCTTC. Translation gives CASKLAGGQSEQFF.

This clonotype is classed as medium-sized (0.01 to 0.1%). CDR3 protein: CSARELLAMADTQYF. The DNA of the CDR3 is TGCAGTGCTAGAGAGCTATTGGCGATGGCAGATACGCAGTATTTT. The chain employs TRBV20-1 and TRBJ2-3; no reliable D call. The CDR3 consists of 15 residues. Trimming took 0 bases from V and 4 from J, leaving 14 bases between them. Per the germline V gene, CDR1 is DFQATT and CDR2 is SNEGSKA (reference sequence).

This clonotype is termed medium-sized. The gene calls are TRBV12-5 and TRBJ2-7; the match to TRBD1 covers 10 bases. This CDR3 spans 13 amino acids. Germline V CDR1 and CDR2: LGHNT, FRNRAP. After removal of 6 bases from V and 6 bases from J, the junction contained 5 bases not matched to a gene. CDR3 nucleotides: TGTGCTAGTGGAGGAGGGACAGGGGTCGAGCAGTACTTC. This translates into CASGGGTGVEQYF.

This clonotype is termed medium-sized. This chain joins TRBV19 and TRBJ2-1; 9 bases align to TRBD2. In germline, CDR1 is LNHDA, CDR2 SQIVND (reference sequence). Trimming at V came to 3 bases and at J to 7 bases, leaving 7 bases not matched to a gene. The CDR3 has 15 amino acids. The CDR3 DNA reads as TGTGCCAGTAGTATGGCGGGGGGGCCCCAGAATGAGCAGTTCTTC. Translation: CASSMAGGPQNEQFF.

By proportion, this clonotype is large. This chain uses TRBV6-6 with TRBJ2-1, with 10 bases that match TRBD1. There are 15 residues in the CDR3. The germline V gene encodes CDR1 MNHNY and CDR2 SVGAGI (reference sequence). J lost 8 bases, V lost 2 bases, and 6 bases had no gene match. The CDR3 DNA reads TGTGCCAGCAGTTACGAGGGGACAGGGGTTCATGAGCAGTTCTTC. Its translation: CASSYEGTGVHEQFF.

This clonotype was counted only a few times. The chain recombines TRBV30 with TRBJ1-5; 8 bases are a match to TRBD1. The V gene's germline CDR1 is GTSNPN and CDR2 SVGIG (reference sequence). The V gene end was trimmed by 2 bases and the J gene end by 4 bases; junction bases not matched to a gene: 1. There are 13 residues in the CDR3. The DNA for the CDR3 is TGTGCCTGGAGTTGGGACAGGAATCAGCCCCAGCATTTT. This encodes CAWSWDRNQPQHF.

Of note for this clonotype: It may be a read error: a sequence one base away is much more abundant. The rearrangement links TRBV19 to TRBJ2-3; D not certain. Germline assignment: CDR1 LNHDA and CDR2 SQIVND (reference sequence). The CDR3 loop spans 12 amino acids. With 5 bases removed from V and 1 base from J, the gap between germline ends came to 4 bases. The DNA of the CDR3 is TGTGCCAGTAGTCCCGGCACAGATACGCAGTATTTT. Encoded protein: CASSPGTDTQYF.

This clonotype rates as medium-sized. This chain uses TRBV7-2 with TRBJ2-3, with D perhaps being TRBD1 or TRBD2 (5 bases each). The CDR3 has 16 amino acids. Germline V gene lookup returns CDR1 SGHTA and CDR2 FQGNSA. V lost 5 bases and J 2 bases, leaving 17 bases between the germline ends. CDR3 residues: CASSPPARGATDTQYF. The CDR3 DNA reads TGTGCCAGCAGCCCCCCGGCCAGAGGGGCCACAGATACGCAGTATTTT.

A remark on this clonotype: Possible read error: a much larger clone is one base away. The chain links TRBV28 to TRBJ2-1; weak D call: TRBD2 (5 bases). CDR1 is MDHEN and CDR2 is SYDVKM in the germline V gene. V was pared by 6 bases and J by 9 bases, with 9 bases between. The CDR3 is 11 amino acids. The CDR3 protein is CASRTTTEQFF. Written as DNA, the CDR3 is TGTGCCAGCAGGACTACAACTGAGCAGTTCTTC.